The clone carrying this TCR beta chain turned up a few times. This sample is part of a study of response to subunit inactivated influenza vaccine. The germline V gene encodes CDR1 SGHDN and CDR2 FVKESK. This CDR3 is built from 13 residues. The junction had 8 bases not matched to a gene; V was cut back by 10 bases and J by 3 bases. Each CDR3 protein is one row after TCRdb ran MiXCR on the RT-PCR reads. The sample consists of about 570,000 distinct CDR3 sequences, about 10% of them appearing once. These data also formed part of another study, on T cells expressing NK-cell markers. Turning to that study: A 5'RACE template switching approach incorporating UMIs was used to make TCR beta cDNA.

The clonotype comes from a man aged 50-59 years who received an inactivated influenza vaccine. Sequencing used PBMCs from blood, obtained on the day of vaccination. The V and J genes are TRBV14 and TRBJ2-5, with 7 bases fitting TRBD2. CDR3 bases: TGTGCCAACAATGCTCGGGGGGAAGAGACCCAGTACTTC. This sequence encodes CANNARGEETQYF. Variable domain in full (rest from reference TRBV14 and TRBJ2-5): EAGVTQFPSHSVIEKGQTVTLRCDPISGHDNLYWYRRVMGKEIKFLLHFVKESKQDESGMPNNRFLAERTGGTYSTLKVQPAELEDSGVYFCANNARGEETQYFGPGTRLLVL.